These T cell receptor beta chains were read from a single sample in a study of blood T cell repertoires in COVID-19. Libraries were prepared by immunoSEQ multiplex PCR; TCRdb keeps only in-frame clonotypes and omits some of them. This table holds 65,000 to 95,000 clones, about 78% found once. The source material was peripheral blood. The receptors come from a man aged 55 to 70 with COVID-19, enrolled during active disease. Each CDR3 is given without its conserved first and last residue.

TRBJ2-1,TRBV28,ASTRVGGSYNEQF
TRBJ1-5,TRBV12-5,ASGLVGGSNQPQH
TRBJ1-2,TRBV30,AWSAGRGNGYT
TRBJ2-3,TRBV10-3,AINAWALEPPDTQY
TRBJ1-2,TRBV10-3,AISESGQGAGYT
TRBJ2-5,TRBV19,ASSVDTRVGETQY
TRBJ2-1,TRBV5-1,ASSRRDSSGNEQF
TRBJ2-3,TRBV20-1,SASPGRAQDTQY
TRBJ1-2,TRBV12-5,ASGSNPFREGTIGYT
TRBJ1-2,TRBV19,ANRTGFYGYT
TRBJ1-2,TRBV5-1,ASSSGQNYGYT
TRBJ2-3,TRBV7-9,ASSFSTGANTQY
TRBJ2-1,TRBV7-2,ASSLAQGAYNEQF
TRBJ1-1,TRBV19,ASSILQGNTEAF
TRBJ1-5,TRBV7-2,ASSSLQGRRNQPQH
TRBJ1-6,TRBV3-1/TRBV3-2,ASSQGGSSYNSPLH
TRBJ2-1,TRBV7-6,ASSFVYNEQF
TRBJ2-3,TRBV6-1,ASSEAGGWDTQY
TRBJ1-4,TRBV13,ASSSGGTGEKLF
TRBJ1-2,TRBV7-9,ASSPLGDRGRNYGYT
TRBJ2-5,TRBV24-1,ATSDAPTVGQETQY
TRBJ1-5,TRBV6-2/TRBV6-3,ASSGSGPNQPQH
TRBJ2-2,TRBV7-6,ASSTVLAGSTGELF
TRBJ1-1,TRBV7-9,ASSLGLPGAF
TRBJ2-6,TRBV6-5,AAYRGKAGANVLT
TRBJ2-3,TRBV5-4,ASSWAGGGTDTQY
TRBJ2-7,TRBV5-1,ASSPEPSAGEQY
TRBJ1-1,TRBV7-3,ASSLRTTTEAF